This TCR beta chain was documented in a study of OX40 agonist ivuxolimab in advanced cancers. As for the study in general: Ivuxolimab, which patients received intravenously every 2 weeks, was dosed at 0.01 to 10 mg/kg. Two cutaneous melanoma patients and one hepatocellular carcinoma patient, three in all, had partial responses.

CDR1 SEHNR and CDR2 FQNEAQ come from the germline V gene (reference sequence). The CDR3 length is 15 residues. V shed 3 bases and J shed 0 bases, with 9 bases lying between them. Sequencing used immunoSEQ multiplex PCR; TCRdb keeps in-frame clones, though not all of them. Of approximately 45,000 clones listed, 88% are singletons. Study outcomes and limitations: Expanded clones belonging to CD8+ T cells outnumbered, on average, those of CD4+.

With regard to this clone: Antigen unknown.

Material: CD4+ or CD8+ T cells sorted from blood, obtained in a trial of the OX40 agonist ivuxolimab. This sequence joins TRBV7-9 and TRBJ1-3; D might be TRBD1 (6 bases). This sequence originates from an adult with an advanced solid tumor such as melanoma, head and neck, liver or kidney cancer. CDR3 bases: TGTGCCAGCAGCTTTGGGGGCCTCTCTGGAAACACCATATATTTT. This gives the protein CASSFGGLSGNTIYF.